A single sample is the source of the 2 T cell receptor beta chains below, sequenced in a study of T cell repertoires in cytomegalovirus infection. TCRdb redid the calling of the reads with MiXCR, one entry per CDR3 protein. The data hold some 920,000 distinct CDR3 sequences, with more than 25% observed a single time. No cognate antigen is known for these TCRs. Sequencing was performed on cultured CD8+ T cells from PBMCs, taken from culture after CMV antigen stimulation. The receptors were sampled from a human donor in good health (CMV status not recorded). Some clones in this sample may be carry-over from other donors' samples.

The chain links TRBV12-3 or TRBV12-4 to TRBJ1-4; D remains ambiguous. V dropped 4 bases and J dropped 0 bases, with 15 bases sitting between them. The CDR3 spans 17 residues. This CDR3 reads CASSSRRPGTTNEKLFF. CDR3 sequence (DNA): TGTGCCAGCAGTTCCCGTCGTCCGGGGACAACTAATGAAAAACTGTTTTTT.

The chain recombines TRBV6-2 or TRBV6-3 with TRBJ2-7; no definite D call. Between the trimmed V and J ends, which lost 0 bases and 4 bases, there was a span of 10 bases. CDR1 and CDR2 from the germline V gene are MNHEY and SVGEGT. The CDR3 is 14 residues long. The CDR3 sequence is CASSYSQAAYEQYV. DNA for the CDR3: TGTGCCAGCAGTTACTCTCAGGCCGCGTACGAGCAGTACGTC.